Presented here are 23 T cell receptor beta chains from one specimen sequenced in a study of a mutant IDH1 vaccine in newly diagnosed glioma. Generated by immunoSEQ multiplex PCR, the TCRdb table keeps only in-frame clones and is missing some. The data contain 23,000 or so clones, around 80% of them singletons. Antigen specificity for these receptors is unknown. Documented time point: week 11, during vaccination. Doses consisted of 300 ug of mutant IDH1 20-mer peptide each, paired with topical imiquimod. This specimen was PBMCs, taken from a glioma patient whose treatment included an IDH1 peptide vaccine. Receptors were obtained from a man aged 40-49 years with glioma.

J is TRBJ1-3 and V is TRBV7-9; weak D call: TRBD1 (5 bases). Looked up from germline, CDR1 is SEHNR and CDR2 is FQNEAQ (reference sequence). Trimming left V 6 bases short and J 0 bases short, with 12 bases between. This CDR3 has 15 residues. The CDR3 region is CASSRTTVSGNTIYF. CDR3 DNA: TGTGCCAGCAGTCGTACGACAGTCTCTGGAAACACCATATATTTT.

The gene calls are TRBV6-5 and TRBJ2-3, with D perhaps assigned TRBD1 or TRBD2 (5 bases each). Deletions cut 6 bases from V and 6 bases from J, with 7 bases between. The CDR3 sequence is 11 residues long. Germline-derived CDR1 and CDR2 are MNHEY and SVGAGI. The CDR3 protein is CASRGEDTQYF. Here the CDR3 DNA reads TGTGCCAGCAGGGGGGAGGATACGCAGTATTTT.

The V call is TRBV6-1, the J call TRBJ1-1; D unresolved. The CDR3 is 15 residues long. Per germline, CDR1 MNHNS and CDR2 SASEGT. Trimming shortened V by 6 bases and J by 1 base, and 15 bases separated the two germline ends. The CDR3 bases are TGTGCCAGCAGCCCAAGGCTAGGAACGAACACTGAAGCTTTCTTT. This gives the protein CASSPRLGTNTEAFF.

The CDR3 loop reads CSAIGGRTIYF. The CDR3 DNA is TGCAGTGCCATAGGGGGACGCACCATATATTTT. The V and J genes are TRBV20-1 and TRBJ1-3; D possibly corresponds to TRBD1 (6 bases). CDR3 length equals 11 residues. V was pared by 6 bases and J by 9 bases, with 12 bases between. The germline V gene has CDR1 DFQATT and CDR2 SNEGSKA (reference sequence).

V is TRBV29-1 and J is TRBJ2-1; maybe TRBD2 (6 bases). CDR3 size: 14 residues. Trimming took 5 bases from V and 8 from J, leaving 19 bases between them. Germline V gene sequence: CDR1 SQVTM, CDR2 ANQGSEA. CDR3 DNA sequence: TGCAGCGTTCTAGTAGCGGCCAACCGTCATGAGCAGTTCTTC. Its translation is CSVLVAANRHEQFF.

The chain employs TRBV7-9 and TRBJ2-5; 8 bases line up with TRBD2. The J segment lost 4 bases and the V segment lost 2 bases, leaving 6 bases of the junction unmatched. The CDR3 runs to 15 residues. Germline V lookup: CDR1 SEHNR, CDR2 FQNEAQ (reference sequence). Here the CDR3 DNA reads TGTGCCAGCAGCTTATCGGTTAGCGGGACAGAGACCCAGTACTTC. It yields the protein CASSLSVSGTETQYF.

The chain recombines TRBV19 with TRBJ2-1, with 7 bases matching TRBD2. CDR1 and CDR2 from the germline V gene are LNHDA and SQIVND (reference sequence). CDR3 length: 13 amino acids. The J segment lost 5 bases and the V segment lost 6 bases, leaving 4 bases of the junction unmatched. The CDR3 loop reads CASSGRFNNEQFF. The CDR3 region has the DNA TGTGCCAGTAGCGGGAGGTTTAACAATGAGCAGTTCTTC.

A note on this clone: Other nucleotide sequences from this sample produce the same CDR3. The chain couples TRBV19 to TRBJ1-5; unclear D gene. This CDR3 is 12 amino acids long. Germline V gene data show CDR1 as LNHDA and CDR2 as SQIVND (reference sequence). Trimming stripped 6 bases from V and 7 bases from J, with 10 bases between. This CDR3 reads CASRWAEQPQHF. The DNA for the CDR3 is TGTGCCAGTAGGTGGGCTGAACAGCCCCAGCATTTT.

The J gene is TRBJ1-2, the V gene TRBV7-2; the D is unclear. The V and J ends lost 3 bases and 1 base respectively, with 12 bases between them. Germline V CDR1 and CDR2: SGHTA, FQGNSA. The CDR3 length is 15 residues. The DNA of the CDR3 is TGTGCCAGCAGCTTGCCTACCGCTGGTAACTATGGCTACACCTTC. Its protein product is CASSLPTAGNYGYTF.

This chain connects TRBV2 to TRBJ2-3; 8 bases fit TRBD2. With V trimmed by 5 bases and J by 3 bases, 4 bases remained unmatched. CDR3 length: 14 residues. Germline V lookup: CDR1 SNHLY, CDR2 FYNNEI. The CDR3 nucleotides read TGTGCCAGCAGTCAGGAGCGGGAGACAGATACGCAGTATTTT. Translating gives CASSQERETDTQYF.

Regarding this clone: A junction end diverges from the germline sequence, so it may reflect a read error. The chain couples TRBV11-1 to TRBJ2-1, with 8 bases lining up with TRBD2. CDR3 size: 14 residues. In germline, CDR1 is SGHAT, CDR2 FQDESV (reference sequence). In DNA form, the CDR3 reads TGTACCAGCAGCCGAAGTGGACTAGCCAATGAGCAGTTCTTC. It codes for CTSSRSGLANEQFF.

CDR3 sequence reads: CASSKDSGEETQYF. The CDR3 nucleotides read TGCGCCAGCAGTAAGGACAGCGGAGAGGAGACCCAGTACTTC. The chain uses TRBV10-2 and TRBJ2-5, with D possibly matching TRBD1 (6 bases). This CDR3 region has 14 residues. CDR1 is WSHSY and CDR2 is SAAADI in the germline V gene. Trimming cost V 5 bases and J 5 bases, with 15 bases left between them.

This chain uses TRBV21-1 with TRBJ1-4; TRBD1, the table's D call, was not compared with the DNA. TRBV21-1 is a recognized pseudogene. The CDR3 is 14 residues long. The CDR3: CANGRKGLEEKLFF. The CDR3 bases are TGTGCCAACGGACGAAAGGGGTTGGAGGAAAAACTGTTTTTT.

The genes are TRBV15 and TRBJ2-5; tentatively, D is TRBD2 (5 bases). The DNA end favors TRBJ2-7, so the J call may be wrong. CDR1 is LNHNV and CDR2 is YYDKDF in the germline V gene (reference sequence). This CDR3 contains 16 residues. CDR3 region: CATSTSGDAGVSEQYF. The DNA of the CDR3 is TGTGCCACCAGCACCTCGGGTGACGCGGGCGTTAGCGAGCAGTACTTC.

The chain joins TRBV6-7 to TRBJ2-7; D possibly corresponds to TRBD1 (5 bases). TRBV6-7 is placed among ORFs of uncertain function. Trimming cost V 5 bases and J 4 bases, with 15 bases left between them. There are 14 residues in the CDR3. This chain's CDR3 is CASSALKGLYEQYV. CDR3 nucleotides: TGTGCCAGCAGTGCCTTGAAGGGGCTTTACGAGCAGTACGTC.

The rearrangement joins TRBV7-2 to TRBJ2-1, with D perhaps matching TRBD2 (6 bases). There are 16 residues in the CDR3. Germline CDR1 SGHTA, CDR2 FQGNSA. V gave up 1 base and J gave up 4 bases, with 14 bases separating them. CDR3 protein: CASSLGGGARYNEQFF. The CDR3 DNA is TGTGCCAGCAGCTTAGGGGGCGGGGCGAGGTACAATGAGCAGTTCTTC. Variable domain in full (rest from reference TRBV7-2 and TRBJ2-1): GAGVSQSPSNKVTEKGKDVELRCDPISGHTALYWYRQSLGQGLEFLIYFQGNSAPDKSGLPSDRFSAERTGGSVSTLTIQRTQQEDSAVYLCASSLGGGARYNEQFFGPGTRLTVL.

This clone was detected once. The chain uses TRBV7-9 and TRBJ2-3; D is uncertain. The V gene lost 6 bases and the J gene lost 4 bases, with 8 bases spanning the gap. The CDR3 spans 12 residues. CDR1 is SEHNR, CDR2 FQNEAQ, per germline (reference sequence). The CDR3 sequence: CASRTQADTQYF. CDR3 coding DNA: TGTGCCAGCAGGACTCAGGCAGATACGCAGTATTTT.

The chain carries TRBV7-2 and TRBJ2-3; D is possibly TRBD1 (5 bases). The CDR3 contains 15 residues. Looked up from germline, CDR1 is SGHTA and CDR2 is FQGNSA. V shed 1 base and J shed 0 bases, with 8 bases lying between them. In DNA, the CDR3 is TGTGCCAGCAGCTTAGGGGGCCAAAGCACAGATACGCAGTATTTT. This encodes CASSLGGQSTDTQYF.

J is TRBJ2-3 and V is TRBV5-4; 11 bases map to TRBD2. The CDR3 runs to 16 residues. Germline loops: CDR1 SGHNT, CDR2 YYREEE (reference sequence). Germline trimming cut 2 bases from V and 4 bases from J; bases unmatched to any gene: 6. The CDR3 sequence is CASSFLAGGPSDTQYF. The CDR3 DNA sequence: TGTGCCAGCAGCTTCTTAGCGGGAGGGCCCTCAGATACGCAGTATTTT.

Points on this clone: Relative to the germline gene, one junction end is altered; a read error may explain this. The chain is built from TRBV25-1 and TRBJ1-1, with TRBD1 identical over 7 bases. From germline, CDR1 is MGHDK and CDR2 SYGVNS. The CDR3 has 14 amino acids. The CDR3 here is CAGRGGTKTGEAFF. CDR3 DNA sequence: TGTGCCGGCAGGGGGGGGACAAAAACGGGTGAAGCTTTCTTT.

The CDR3: CASSAGNGYTF. Written as DNA, the CDR3 is TGTGCCAGCAGCGCAGGGAACGGCTACACCTTC. V and J are TRBV21-1 and TRBJ1-2; the D call of TRBD1 is as the table states it, not checked on the DNA. TRBV21-1 is marked as a pseudogene. The length of the CDR3 is 11 residues.

This clone was picked up a small number of times. This chain connects TRBV5-4 to TRBJ1-4; no clear D gene. In germline, CDR1 is SGHNT, CDR2 YYREEE (reference sequence). This CDR3 region has 13 residues. Trimming removed 4 bases at V and 7 bases at J, with 11 bases between. The CDR3 DNA sequence: TGTGCCAGCAGCAGCCCCGGGCTTGAAAAACTGTTTTTT. Protein: CASSSPGLEKLFF.

The CDR3 region is CASSSSSGTGEQYF. The DNA for the CDR3 is TGTGCCAGCAGCTCCTCTAGCGGGACGGGGGAGCAGTACTTC. The J gene is TRBJ2-7, the V gene TRBV7-2, with 9 bases lining up with TRBD2. Germline V lookup: CDR1 SGHTA, CDR2 FQGNSA. There are 14 residues in the CDR3. V was clipped by 4 bases and J by 7 bases; unmatched bases: 8.